The subject of this entry is one T cell receptor beta chain. Its antigen is undetermined. Repertoires were generated with immunoSEQ multiplex PCR, while TCRdb's copy carries only in-frame clones and drops some. This sample has roughly 300,000 clones, with around nine tenths found just once. The record originates from a study of shared clonotypes between healthy human individuals. Study background: Three plates were used per donor for CD4 naive, three for CD4 memory, two for CD8 naive and one for CD8 memory.

General observations from the study: Incompleteness in sorted-subset sequencing, despite large depth, was shown by rarefaction. Generation probabilities of non-shared clonotypes were lower (relative to those shared by all four donors).

V was trimmed by 7 bases and J by 6 bases, leaving 21 bases between them. CDR3 size: 15 residues. Germline values: CDR1 SGHAT, CDR2 FQNNGV. The rearrangement uses TRBV11-2 and TRBJ1-2; D is unclear. Sample: memory CD8+ T cells sorted from blood. Subset defined: CD45RO+ cells pooled with CCR7-negative TemRA cells. The source of this sequence is a man aged 18 to 35 in good health. The CDR3 sequence: CASTPPSAASNGYTF. CDR3 nucleotide sequence: TGTGCCAGCACTCCCCCCTCGGCTGCCAGCAATGGCTACACCTTC.